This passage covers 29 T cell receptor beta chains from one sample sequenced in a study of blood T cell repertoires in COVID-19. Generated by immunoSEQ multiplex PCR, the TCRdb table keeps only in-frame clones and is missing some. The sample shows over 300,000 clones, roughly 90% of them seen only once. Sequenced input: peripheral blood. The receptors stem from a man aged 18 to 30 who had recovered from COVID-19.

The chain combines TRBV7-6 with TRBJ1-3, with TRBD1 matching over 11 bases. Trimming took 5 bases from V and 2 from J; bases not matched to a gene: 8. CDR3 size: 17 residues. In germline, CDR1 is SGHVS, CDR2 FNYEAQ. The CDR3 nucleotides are TGTGCCAGCAGCCCGGGACAGGGGGAATTGGCTGGAAACACCATATATTTT. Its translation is CASSPGQGELAGNTIYF. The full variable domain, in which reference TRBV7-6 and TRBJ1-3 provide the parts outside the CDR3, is GAGVSQSPRYKVTKRGQDVALRCDPISGHVSLYWYRQALGQGPEFLTYFNYEAQQDKSGLPNDRFSAERPEGSISTLTIQRTEQRDSAMYRCASSPGQGELAGNTIYFGEGSWLTVV.

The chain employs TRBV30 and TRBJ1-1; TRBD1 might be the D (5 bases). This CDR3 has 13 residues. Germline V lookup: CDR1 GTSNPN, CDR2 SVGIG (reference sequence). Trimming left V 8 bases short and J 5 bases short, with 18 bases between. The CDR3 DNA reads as TGTGCCCAAAGGGCCCAGGGATCGACTGAAGCTTTCTTT. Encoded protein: CAQRAQGSTEAFF.

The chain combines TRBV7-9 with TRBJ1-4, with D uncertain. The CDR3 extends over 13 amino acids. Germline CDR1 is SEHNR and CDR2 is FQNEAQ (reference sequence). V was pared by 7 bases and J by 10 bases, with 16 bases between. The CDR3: CASTRGQGGKLFF. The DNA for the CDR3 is TGTGCCAGCACCCGAGGGCAAGGAGGAAAACTGTTTTTT.

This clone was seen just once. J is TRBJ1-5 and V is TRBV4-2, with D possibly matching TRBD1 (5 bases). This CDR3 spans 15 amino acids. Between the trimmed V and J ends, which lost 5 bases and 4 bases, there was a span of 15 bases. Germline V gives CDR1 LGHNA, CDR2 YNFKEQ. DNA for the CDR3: TGTGCCAGCAGCGACAGATACGGCCGGAATCAGCCCCAGCATTTT. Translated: CASSDRYGRNQPQHF.

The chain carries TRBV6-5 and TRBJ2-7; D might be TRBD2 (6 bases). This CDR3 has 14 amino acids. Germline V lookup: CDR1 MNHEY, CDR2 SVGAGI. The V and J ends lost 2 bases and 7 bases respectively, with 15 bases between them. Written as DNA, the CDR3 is TGTGCCAGCAGTTACGGGGGGTCACCGCGTGAGCAGTACTTC. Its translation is CASSYGGSPREQYF.

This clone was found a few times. The CDR3 region has the DNA TGTGCCAGCAGCGTAGATGGGACAGGAGTTAATTCACCCCTCCACTTT. Its protein product is CASSVDGTGVNSPLHF. J is TRBJ1-6 and V is TRBV9; TRBD1 matches 8 bases. The CDR3 spans 16 residues. The germline gives CDR1 SGDLS, CDR2 YYNGEE. V was pared by 0 bases and J by 6 bases, with 5 bases of the junction left unmatched. Full variable domain (outside the CDR3, taken from reference TRBV9 and TRBJ1-6): DSGVTQTPKHLITATGQRVTLRCSPRSGDLSVYWYQQSLDQGLQFLIQYYNGEERAKGNILERFSAQQFPDLHSELNLSSLELGDSALYFCASSVDGTGVNSPLHFGNGTRLTVT.

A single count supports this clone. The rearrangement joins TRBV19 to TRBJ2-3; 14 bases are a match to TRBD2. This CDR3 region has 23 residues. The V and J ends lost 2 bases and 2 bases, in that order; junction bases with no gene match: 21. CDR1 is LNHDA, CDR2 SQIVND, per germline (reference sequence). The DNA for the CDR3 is TGTGCCAGTAGTATATGGCCCTTTCGTTCTGGGACTAGCGGGGGACGTCCCACAGATACGCAGTATTTT. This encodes CASSIWPFRSGTSGGRPTDTQYF.

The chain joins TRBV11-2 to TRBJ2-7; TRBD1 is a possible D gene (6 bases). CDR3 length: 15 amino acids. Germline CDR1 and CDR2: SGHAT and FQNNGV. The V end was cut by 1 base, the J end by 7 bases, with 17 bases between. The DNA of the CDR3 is TGTGCCAGCAGCTTAGTAGCCCCGGGACACCGGGAGCAGTACTTC. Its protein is CASSLVAPGHREQYF.

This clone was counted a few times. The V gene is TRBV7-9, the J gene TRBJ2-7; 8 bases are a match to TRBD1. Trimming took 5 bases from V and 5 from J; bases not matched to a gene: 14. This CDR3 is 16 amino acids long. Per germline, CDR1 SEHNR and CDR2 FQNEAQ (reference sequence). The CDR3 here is CASSARLGTGQDEQYF. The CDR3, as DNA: TGTGCCAGCAGCGCTCGCCTCGGGACAGGACAAGACGAGCAGTACTTC.

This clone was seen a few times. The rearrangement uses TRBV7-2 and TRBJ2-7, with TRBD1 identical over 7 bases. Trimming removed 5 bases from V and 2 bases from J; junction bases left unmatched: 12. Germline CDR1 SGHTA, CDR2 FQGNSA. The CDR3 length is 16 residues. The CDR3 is CASSPNDRASAYEQYF. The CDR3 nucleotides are TGTGCCAGCAGCCCAAACGACAGGGCCTCCGCCTACGAGCAGTACTTC. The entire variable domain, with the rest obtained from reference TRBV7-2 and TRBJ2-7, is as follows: GAGVSQSPSNKVTEKGKDVELRCDPISGHTALYWYRQSLGQGLEFLIYFQGNSAPDKSGLPSDRFSAERTGGSVSTLTIQRTQQEDSAVYLCASSPNDRASAYEQYFGPGTRLTVT.

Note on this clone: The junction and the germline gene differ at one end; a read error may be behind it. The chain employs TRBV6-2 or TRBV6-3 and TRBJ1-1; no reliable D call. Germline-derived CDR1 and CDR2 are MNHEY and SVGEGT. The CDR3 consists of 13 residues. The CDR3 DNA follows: TGTGCCAGCATTTACACCCTCGGGTTTAAAGCTTTCTTT. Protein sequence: CASIYTLGFKAFF.

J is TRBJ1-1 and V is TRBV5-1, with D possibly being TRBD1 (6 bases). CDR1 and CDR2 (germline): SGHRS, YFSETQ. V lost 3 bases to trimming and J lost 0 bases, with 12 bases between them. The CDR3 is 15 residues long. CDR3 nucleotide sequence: TGCGCCAGCAGCTCCCTAACAGGGTTGAACACTGAAGCTTTCTTT. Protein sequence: CASSSLTGLNTEAFF.

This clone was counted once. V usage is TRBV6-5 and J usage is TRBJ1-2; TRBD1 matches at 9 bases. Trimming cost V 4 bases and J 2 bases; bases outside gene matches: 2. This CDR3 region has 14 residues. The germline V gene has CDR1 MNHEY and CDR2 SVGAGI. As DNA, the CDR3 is TGTGCCAGCAGTTCGGGACAGGGAAACTATGGCTACACCTTC. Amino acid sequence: CASSSGQGNYGYTF.

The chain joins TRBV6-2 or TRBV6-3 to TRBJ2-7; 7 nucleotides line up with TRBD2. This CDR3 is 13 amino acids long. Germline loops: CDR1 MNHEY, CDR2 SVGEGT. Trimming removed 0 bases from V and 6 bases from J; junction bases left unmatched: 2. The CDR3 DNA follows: TGTGCCAGCAGTTACTCGGGAGGGTTCGAGCAGTACTTC. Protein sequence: CASSYSGGFEQYF.

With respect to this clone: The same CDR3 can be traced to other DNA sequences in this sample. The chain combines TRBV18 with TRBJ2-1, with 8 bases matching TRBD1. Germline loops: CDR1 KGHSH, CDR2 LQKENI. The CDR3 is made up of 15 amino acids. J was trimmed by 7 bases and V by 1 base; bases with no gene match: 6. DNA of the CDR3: TGTGCCAGCTCACCACAGGACAGGGCGGTGAATGAGCAGTTCTTC. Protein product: CASSPQDRAVNEQFF.

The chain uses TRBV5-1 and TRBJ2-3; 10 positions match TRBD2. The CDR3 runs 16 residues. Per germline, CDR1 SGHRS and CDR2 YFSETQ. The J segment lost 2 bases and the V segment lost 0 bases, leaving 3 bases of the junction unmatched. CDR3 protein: CASSLGTSGNTDTQYF. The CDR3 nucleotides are TGCGCCAGCAGCTTGGGCACTAGCGGGAACACAGATACGCAGTATTTT. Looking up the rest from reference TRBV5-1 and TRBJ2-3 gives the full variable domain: KAGVTQTPRYLIKTRGQQVTLSCSPISGHRSVSWYQQTPGQGLQFLFEYFSETQRNKGNFPGRFSGRQFSNSRSEMNVSTLELGDSALYLCASSLGTSGNTDTQYFGPGTRLTVL.

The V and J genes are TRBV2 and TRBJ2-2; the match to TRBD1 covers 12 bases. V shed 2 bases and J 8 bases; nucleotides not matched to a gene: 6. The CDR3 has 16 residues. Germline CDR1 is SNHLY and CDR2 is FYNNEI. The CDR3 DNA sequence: TGTGCCAGCAGTGAAACCGGGACAGGGGGCTCGGGGGAGCTGTTTTTT. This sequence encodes CASSETGTGGSGELFF.

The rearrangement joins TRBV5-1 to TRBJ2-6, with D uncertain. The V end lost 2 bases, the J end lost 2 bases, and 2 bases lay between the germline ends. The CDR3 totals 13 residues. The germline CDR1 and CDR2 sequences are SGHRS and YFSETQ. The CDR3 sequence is CASSFTGANVLTF. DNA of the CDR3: TGCGCCAGCAGCTTTACTGGGGCCAACGTCCTGACTTTC.

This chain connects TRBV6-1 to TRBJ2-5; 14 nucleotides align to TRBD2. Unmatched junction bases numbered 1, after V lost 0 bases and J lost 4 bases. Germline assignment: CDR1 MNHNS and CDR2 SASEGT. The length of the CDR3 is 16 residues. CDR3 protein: CASSEAGLAGAETQYF. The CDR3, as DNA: TGTGCCAGCAGTGAAGCGGGACTAGCGGGAGCAGAGACCCAGTACTTC.

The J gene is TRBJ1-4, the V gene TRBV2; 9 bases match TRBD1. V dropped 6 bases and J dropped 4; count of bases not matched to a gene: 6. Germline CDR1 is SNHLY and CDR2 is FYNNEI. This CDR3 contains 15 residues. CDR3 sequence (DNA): TGTGCCAGCAGCCCCTTGACAGGGGGTAATGAAAAACTGTTTTTT. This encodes CASSPLTGGNEKLFF.

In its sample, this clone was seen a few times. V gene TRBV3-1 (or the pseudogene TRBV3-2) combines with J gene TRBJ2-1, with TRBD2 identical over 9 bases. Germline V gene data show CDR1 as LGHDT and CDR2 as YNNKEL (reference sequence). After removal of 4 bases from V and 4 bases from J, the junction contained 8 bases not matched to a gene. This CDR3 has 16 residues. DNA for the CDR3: TGTGCCAGCAGCCCTTGGGCGGGGGGGCTATACAATGAGCAGTTCTTC. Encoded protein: CASSPWAGGLYNEQFF.

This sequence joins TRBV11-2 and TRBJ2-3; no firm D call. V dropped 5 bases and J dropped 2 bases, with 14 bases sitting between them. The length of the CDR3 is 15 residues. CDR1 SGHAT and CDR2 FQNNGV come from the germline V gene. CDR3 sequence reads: CASSAFATYTDTQYF. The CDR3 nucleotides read TGTGCCAGCAGCGCGTTCGCGACATACACAGATACGCAGTATTTT.

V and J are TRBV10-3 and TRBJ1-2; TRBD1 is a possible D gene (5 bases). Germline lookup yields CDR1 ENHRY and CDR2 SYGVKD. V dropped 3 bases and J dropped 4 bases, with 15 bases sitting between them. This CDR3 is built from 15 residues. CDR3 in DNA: TGTGCCATCAGTGACACCCCTAGGGGAGGCTATGGCTACACCTTC. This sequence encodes CAISDTPRGGYGYTF.

The CDR3 protein is CASTTAGVHEQYF. CDR3 sequence (DNA): TGTGCCAGCACGACAGCGGGAGTCCACGAGCAGTACTTC. J is TRBJ2-7 and V is TRBV27, with 8 positions matching TRBD2. The V and J ends lost 7 bases and 5 bases, in that order; junction bases with no gene match: 7. The length of the CDR3 is 13 residues. The germline gives CDR1 MNHEY, CDR2 SMNVEV (reference sequence).

CDR3 bases: TGTGCCAGCAGCCTAGGACAGGAGACTGAAGCTTTCTTT. This translates into CASSLGQETEAFF. The chain uses TRBV2 and TRBJ1-1, with 7 bases fitting TRBD1. The trim removed 6 bases at V and 5 bases at J, leaving 6 bases unmatched. Per germline, CDR1 SNHLY and CDR2 FYNNEI. The CDR3 contains 13 residues.

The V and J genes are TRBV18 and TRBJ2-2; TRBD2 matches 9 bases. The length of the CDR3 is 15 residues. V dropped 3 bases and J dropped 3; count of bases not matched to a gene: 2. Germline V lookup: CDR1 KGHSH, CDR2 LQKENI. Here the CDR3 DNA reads TGTGCCAGCTCACCGCGGGGGGGCCACACCGGGGAGCTGTTTTTT. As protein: CASSPRGGHTGELFF. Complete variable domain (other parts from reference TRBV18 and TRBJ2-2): NAGVMQNPRHLVRRRGQEARLRCSPMKGHSHVYWYRQLPEEGLKFMVYLQKENIIDESGMPKERFSAEFPKEGPSILRIQQVVRGDSAAYFCASSPRGGHTGELFFGEGSRLTVL.

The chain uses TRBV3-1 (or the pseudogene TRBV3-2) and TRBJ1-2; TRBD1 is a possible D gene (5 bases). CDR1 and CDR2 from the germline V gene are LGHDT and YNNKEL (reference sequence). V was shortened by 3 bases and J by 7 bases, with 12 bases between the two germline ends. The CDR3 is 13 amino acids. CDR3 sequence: CASSQYGGGGYTF. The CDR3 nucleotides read TGTGCCAGCAGCCAGTACGGGGGGGGTGGCTACACCTTC.

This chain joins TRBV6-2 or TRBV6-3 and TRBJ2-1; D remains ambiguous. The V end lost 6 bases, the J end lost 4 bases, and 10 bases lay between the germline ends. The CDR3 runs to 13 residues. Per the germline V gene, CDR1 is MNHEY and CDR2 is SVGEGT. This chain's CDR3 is CASSEPPYNEQFF. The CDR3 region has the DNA TGTGCCAGCAGCGAGCCTCCTTACAATGAGCAGTTCTTC.

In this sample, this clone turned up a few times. The CDR3 DNA sequence: TGTGCCAGCAGTTTGGGGGGGGGAAGGGACTATGGCTACACCTTC. Translation: CASSLGGGRDYGYTF. The J gene is TRBJ1-2, the V gene TRBV6-5, with D perhaps matching TRBD1 (5 bases). The CDR3 is 15 residues long. V was pared by 4 bases and J by 3 bases, with 15 bases between. In germline, CDR1 is MNHEY, CDR2 SVGAGI.